What follows are 5 T cell receptor beta chains derived from one specimen sequenced in a study of blood T cell repertoires in COVID-19. The table came from immunoSEQ multiplex PCR; TCRdb's copy has only in-frame clones and leaves some out. In the table there are some 290,000 clones, roughly 90% of which are singletons. Source material: peripheral blood. These receptors all come from a woman between 35 and 50 years old with COVID-19, enrolled during active disease.

Concerning this clone: An end of the junction does not agree with germline; a read error may underlie this. The chain links TRBV9 to TRBJ2-7, with D possibly called TRBD1 or TRBD2 (7 bases each). CDR3 length: 14 amino acids. CDR1 is SGDLS, CDR2 YYNGEE, per germline. Here the CDR3 DNA reads TGTGCCCGCAGCGTAGGGGGCGGGGGAGACGAGCAGTACTTC. Amino acids: CARSVGGGGDEQYF.

The V gene is TRBV5-1, the J gene TRBJ2-3; no reliable D call. Trimming took off 4 bases at V and 5 bases at J, with 5 bases between the two ends. CDR1 and CDR2 from the germline V gene are SGHRS and YFSETQ. The CDR3 length is 11 residues. CDR3 region: CASSVQDTQYF. In DNA form, the CDR3 reads TGCGCCAGCAGCGTTCAAGATACGCAGTATTTT.

The V and J genes are TRBV7-9 and TRBJ1-2; D gene unclear. V gave up 1 base and J gave up 8 bases, with 14 bases separating them. CDR1 is SEHNR, CDR2 FQNEAQ, per germline (reference sequence). The length of the CDR3 is 14 residues. The CDR3 DNA follows: TGTGCCAGCAGCTTAGGGTCTCCCTCTGAGGGCTACACCTTC. It yields the protein CASSLGSPSEGYTF.

This chain connects TRBV7-2 to TRBJ2-2, with D perhaps matching TRBD2 (6 bases). The CDR3 length is 18 residues. V was trimmed by 4 bases and J by 5 bases, leaving 23 bases between them. The germline gives CDR1 SGHTA, CDR2 FQGNSA. CDR3 bases: TGTGCCAGCAGCTCAATCGTGGGGGAGGCGGTTCGGACCGGGGAGCTGTTTTTT. This gives the protein CASSSIVGEAVRTGELFF.

In this sample, this clone turned up once. This sequence joins TRBV5-1 and TRBJ1-1, with no clear D. The CDR3 extends over 15 amino acids. Germline V gene sequence: CDR1 SGHRS, CDR2 YFSETQ. V was cut by 1 base and J by 3 bases, with 13 bases left in between. The CDR3: CASSLSSWRDTEAFF. CDR3 nucleotides: TGCGCCAGCAGCTTGTCGTCGTGGAGGGACACTGAAGCTTTCTTT.